One T cell receptor beta chain is described in this entry. This record comes from a study of blood T cell repertoires in COVID-19. Study-wide background: The United States, Italy and Spain were the sources of the acute and convalescent COVID-19 samples. The cDNA or gDNA used as material had been derived from T cells, B-cell-depleted T cells, or PBMCs.

V was clipped by 7 bases and J by 4 bases, with 14 bases between them. The CDR3 is 13 amino acids. Germline loops: CDR1 MDHEN, CDR2 SYDVKM. As handled by the study authors: Amplification from reference gene primers served as the basis for estimated nucleated cell counts. Sequencing used immunoSEQ multiplex PCR; TCRdb keeps in-frame clones, though not all of them. V, J and clone size are taken as reported in that table, and D and trimming were inferred from the DNA itself. The data hold more than 80,000 clones, with 86% observed a single time. Sequenced material: peripheral blood. The clonotype comes from a man aged 80 or over with acute or convalescent COVID-19. The J gene is TRBJ2-7, the V gene TRBV28; D is uncertain. The CDR3 loop is CASTPFTRYEQYF. DNA for the CDR3: TGTGCCAGCACCCCATTCACACGATACGAGCAGTACTTC.